Listed here is a single T cell receptor beta chain. The germline V gene has CDR1 MNHEY and CDR2 SVGEGT. The CDR3 extends over 14 amino acids. The V gene lost 5 bases and the J gene lost 2 bases, with 13 bases spanning the gap. TCR beta CDR3 regions were amplified from RNA. TCR CDR3 underwent first-round RT-PCR with the HTBI primer set. TCRdb re-analysed the multiplex PCR reads in MiXCR, keeping a single row per CDR3 protein. The data hold hundreds of thousands of distinct CDR3 sequences, with roughly 15% observed a single time. The data stem from a study of T cells in Graves' hyperthyroidism and ophthalmopathy. Ophthalmopathy patients all had a Clinical Activity Score of at least 3, a NOSPECS grade of at least 4 and disease under 3 months old.

Sequenced material: blood. The origin of this receptor is a woman in her forties with Graves' ophthalmopathy. The chain joins TRBV6-2 or TRBV6-3 to TRBJ2-7; the D is unclear. Here the CDR3 DNA reads TGTGCCAGCAGTCCCTTCGGAGTGGCCTACGAGCAGTACTTC. It translates to CASSPFGVAYEQYF.